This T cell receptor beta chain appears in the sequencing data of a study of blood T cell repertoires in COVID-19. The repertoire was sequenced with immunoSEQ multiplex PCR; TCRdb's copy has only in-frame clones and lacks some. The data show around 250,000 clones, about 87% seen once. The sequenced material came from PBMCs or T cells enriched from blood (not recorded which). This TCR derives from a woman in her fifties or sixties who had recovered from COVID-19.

As DNA, the CDR3 is TGCAGCGTTCGGGACAGTGCCTACGAGCAGTACTTC. The encoded protein is CSVRDSAYEQYF. This chain connects TRBV29-1 to TRBJ2-7; the match to TRBD1 covers 7 bases. The CDR3 sequence is 12 residues long. V lost 5 bases and J lost 2; bases outside the gene matches: 3. CDR1 and CDR2 (germline): SQVTM, ANQGSEA.